Below are 17 T cell receptor beta chains sequenced from a single sample in a study of regulatory T cells in long-lasting Graves disease. The time point is: newly diagnosed GD, antithyroid drugs for less than 3 months. Isolated PBMC RNA provided the starting material for the TCR library. Arm-PCR of CDR3 regions and iRepertoire HTBI primers were used to build TCR beta libraries. A single record per CDR3 protein comes from TCRdb applying MiXCR to the multiplex PCR reads. Here the sample spans hundreds of thousands of distinct CDR3 sequences, around a sixth being singletons. The sample here was peripheral blood mononuclear cells (PBMCs), taken at new diagnosis, from a patient treated with antithyroid drugs. The receptors were gathered from a female donor with Graves disease.

This clonotype came up a few times. This chain uses TRBV7-9 with TRBJ2-1; D might be TRBD1 (6 bases). Trimming removed 1 base at V and 14 bases at J, with 21 bases between. Looked up from germline, CDR1 is SEHNR and CDR2 is FQNEAQ (reference sequence). The CDR3 runs to 15 residues. The CDR3 region is CASSLVQGLLQREFF. DNA of the CDR3: TGTGCCAGCAGCTTAGTACAGGGCCTTCTCCAGAGGGAGTTCTTC.

This clonotype was counted at least ten times. The chain recombines TRBV6-2 or TRBV6-3 with TRBJ2-5; D not resolved. Germline CDR1 reads MNHEY; CDR2 reads SVGEGT. This CDR3 has 14 residues. V lost 5 bases and J 0 bases, leaving 10 bases between the germline ends. The CDR3 DNA sequence: TGTGCCAGCAGTCAATCCGGCCACCAAGAGACCCAGTACTTC. As protein: CASSQSGHQETQYF.

The genes are TRBV27 and TRBJ1-1; D not resolved. Germline V gene data show CDR1 as MNHEY and CDR2 as SMNVEV (reference sequence). Trimming left V 5 bases short and J 2 bases short, with 9 bases between. This CDR3 is 13 amino acids long. The CDR3 here is CASSALGNTEAFF. The CDR3 coding sequence is TGTGCCAGCAGTGCCTTAGGTAACACTGAAGCTTTCTTT.

Turning to this clonotype: The junction shows a germline mismatch at one end, possibly a read error. The rearrangement links TRBV28 to TRBJ2-4; no firm D call. The CDR3 consists of 11 residues. CDR1 and CDR2 from the germline V gene are MDHEN and SYDVKM. The CDR3 nucleotides are TGTGCCAGCAGCCTGGGCGGCATTCAGTGCTTC. It encodes CASSLGGIQCF.

This clonotype was recorded at least ten times. The rearrangement uses TRBV7-2 and TRBJ2-5, with D uncertain. The germline V gene encodes CDR1 SGHTA and CDR2 FQGNSA. The CDR3 is made up of 14 amino acids. With 5 bases removed from V and 1 base from J, the gap between germline ends came to 11 bases. Written as DNA, the CDR3 is TGTGCCAGCAGCCCCCCATCTTCCCAAGAGACCCAGTACTTC. Protein sequence: CASSPPSSQETQYF.

This clonotype appeared many times. The chain has TRBV11-2 and TRBJ2-2; 7 bases align to TRBD2. This CDR3 is built from 13 residues. Trimming at V came to 10 bases and at J to 1 base, leaving 3 bases not matched to a gene. Germline loops: CDR1 SGHAT, CDR2 FQNNGV. DNA for the CDR3: TGTGCCACTGGGAGGGTGAACACCGGGGAGCTGTTTTTT. This gives the protein CATGRVNTGELFF.

This clonotype was observed many times. The chain has TRBV3-1 and TRBJ1-3; D is unclear. Germline-derived CDR1 and CDR2 are LGHDT and YNNKEL (reference sequence). Trimming took off 0 bases at V and 0 bases at J, with 6 bases between the two ends. This CDR3 region has 15 residues. This chain's CDR3 is CASSQDRLSGNTIYF. For the CDR3, the DNA is TGTGCCAGCAGCCAAGATAGGCTCTCTGGAAACACCATATATTTT.

The V and J genes are TRBV4-1 and TRBJ2-3, with 11 nucleotides matching TRBD2. The CDR3 loop spans 17 amino acids. CDR1 and CDR2 from the germline V gene are MGHRA and YSYEKL. Losses at the gene ends were 1 base for V and 3 bases for J; bases not matched to a gene: 6. The CDR3 DNA reads TGCGCCAGCAGCCAAGTTTACGGGACTAGCGGAACAGATACGCAGTATTTT. Translated: CASSQVYGTSGTDTQYF.

Turning to this clonotype: A much more abundant neighbour one base away suggests this may be a read error. The CDR3 region has the DNA TGTGCCAGCAGTTACTCCCTAACCAACACTGAAGCTCTCTTT. Its translation: CASSYSLTNTEALF. J is TRBJ1-1 and V is TRBV6-2 or TRBV6-3; D is undetermined. CDR3 length equals 14 residues. Germline assignment: CDR1 MNHEY and CDR2 SVGEGT.

This chain connects TRBV7-6 to TRBJ1-2; no definite D call. Germline CDR1 is SGHVS and CDR2 is FNYEAQ. This CDR3 has 17 amino acids. Trimming removed 2 bases from V and 4 bases from J, with 20 bases in between. The chain's CDR3 is CASSLRSGSKASYGYTF. The CDR3 DNA reads TGTGCCAGCAGCTTACGGAGTGGGAGTAAGGCATCCTATGGCTACACCTTC. The entire variable domain, with the rest obtained from reference TRBV7-6 and TRBJ1-2, is as follows: GAGVSQSPRYKVTKRGQDVALRCDPISGHVSLYWYRQALGQGPEFLTYFNYEAQQDKSGLPNDRFSAERPEGSISTLTIQRTEQRDSAMYRCASSLRSGSKASYGYTFGSGTRLTVV.

This clonotype has at least ten counts. V is TRBV5-1 and J is TRBJ1-1, with 7 bases fitting TRBD1. This CDR3 spans 16 amino acids. V lost 4 bases, J lost 2 bases, and 11 bases stayed unmatched. CDR1 is SGHRS and CDR2 is YFSETQ in the germline V gene. CDR3 residues: CASSLLTWDSNTEAFF. The CDR3 DNA reads TGCGCCAGCAGCCTACTAACTTGGGACAGCAACACTGAAGCTTTCTTT.

This clonotype has at least ten counts. V usage is TRBV12-3 or TRBV12-4 and J usage is TRBJ2-2; D call uncertain. The V end lost 6 bases, the J end lost 7 bases, and 6 bases lay between the germline ends. This CDR3 comprises 11 residues. The DNA for the CDR3 is TGTGCCAGCAGCTTTGTCGGGGAGCTGTTTTTT. Its translation: CASSFVGELFF.

The rearrangement links TRBV27 to TRBJ1-4, with 8 bases fitting TRBD1. The junction had 6 bases not matched to a gene; V was cut back by 4 bases and J by 8 bases. Germline V gene sequence: CDR1 MNHEY, CDR2 SMNVEV (reference sequence). CDR3 length equals 14 residues. The CDR3 reads CASSSPGQEEKLFF. CDR3 nucleotide sequence: TGTGCCAGCAGTTCTCCGGGACAGGAAGAAAAACTGTTTTTT.

The sample holds a few counts of this clonotype. This is likely an artifact of a read error, given a far larger clone one base away. The chain joins TRBV7-2 to TRBJ2-7, with TRBD2 matching over 7 bases. CDR1 is SGHTA and CDR2 is FQGNSA in the germline V gene. The J segment lost 7 bases and the V segment lost 1 base, leaving 10 bases of the junction unmatched. The CDR3 sequence is 15 residues long. The CDR3 protein is CASSLVSSGGNEQYF. The CDR3 bases are TGTGCCAGCAGCTTAGTGTCTAGCGGAGGCAATGAGCAGTACTTC.

This clonotype was found many times. The chain carries TRBV12-3 or TRBV12-4 and TRBJ1-5; a weak D match, TRBD1 (5 bases). CDR3 length equals 15 residues. V dropped 6 bases and J dropped 5 bases, with 17 bases sitting between them. Here the CDR3 DNA reads TGTGCCAGCAGCCGGCGGGGAGGGGTGGATCAGCCCCAGCATTTT. Translation gives CASSRRGGVDQPQHF.

This clonotype was observed a few times. The chain links TRBV13 to TRBJ2-3; 7 nucleotides match TRBD2. CDR3 length: 17 residues. Germline-derived CDR1 and CDR2 are PRHDT and FYEKMQ (reference sequence). The V gene end was trimmed by 3 bases and the J gene end by 0 bases; junction bases not matched to a gene: 9. This CDR3 reads CASSFREAGSSTDTQYF. The DNA for the CDR3 is TGTGCCAGCAGCTTCCGAGAAGCGGGGAGTAGCACAGATACGCAGTATTTT.

This clonotype was counted ten times or more. The chain carries TRBV29-1 and TRBJ2-1, with D possibly TRBD2 on 6 matching bases. The germline CDR1 and CDR2 sequences are SQVTM and ANQGSEA. V dropped 3 bases and J dropped 8 bases, with 14 bases sitting between them. This CDR3 is 13 amino acids long. The CDR3 DNA sequence: TGCAGCGTTGATACTAGCTTTACGCATGAGCAGTTCTTC. The encoded protein is CSVDTSFTHEQFF.